This T cell receptor (beta chain) was obtained from a study of blood T cell repertoires in COVID-19. Study background: COVID-19 samples, acute and convalescent, were from the United States, Italy and Spain. PBMCs, B-cell-depleted T cells, or T cells were the source of the cDNA or gDNA that made up the material.

In the study's own analysis: It was from reference gene primer amplification that nucleated cell counts were estimated. Generated by immunoSEQ multiplex PCR, the TCRdb table keeps only in-frame clones and is missing some. That table is the source of V, J and clone size, and D and trimming were worked out from the DNA. The repertoire holds 150,000 or so clones, 88% seen once, with 1.2% in the top ten. Assignment of participants to cohorts was predicated upon participant-reported clinical history. V was trimmed by 1 base and J by 4 bases, leaving 14 bases between them. This CDR3 has 15 residues. Germline V lookup: CDR1 SGHRS, CDR2 YFSETQ.

The sequence derives from a woman aged 25 to 39 with acute COVID-19. The chain uses TRBV5-1 and TRBJ1-1, with D possibly TRBD1 on 5 matching bases. Sequencing was carried out using PBMCs or T cells enriched from blood (not recorded which). CDR3 region: CASSLWDRGSTEAFF. The CDR3 DNA sequence: TGCGCCAGCAGCTTGTGGGACCGGGGGAGCACTGAAGCTTTCTTT.